The T cell receptor (beta chain) described here comes from a study of post-analysis software for immune sequencing data. The wider study: Patients had relapsing-remitting, secondary progressive or progressive-relapsing multiple sclerosis; some lacked subtype.

Every TCR beta cDNA library bore unique molecular identifiers. With roughly 1 to 10 million T cells as the source, some 500,000 cDNA molecules resulted. TCRdb reprocessed the PCR reads via MiXCR and lists one record per CDR3 protein. The sample includes about 260,000 distinct CDR3 sequences, roughly a third of them seen just once. As concerns this clonotype: The target antigen is unknown.

Study-wide findings and caveats: When patients were compared with controls, a handful of TRBV segments were more frequent, TRBV5-6, TRBV5-1 and TRBV20-1 among them. People with multiple sclerosis had a significantly lower normalized Chao1 diversity than controls did. Same-batch preparations were strongly co-clustered by F measure.

The CDR3 is made up of 15 amino acids. The germline V gene has CDR1 MGHRA and CDR2 YSYEKL. V lost 1 base and J 6 bases, leaving 15 bases between the germline ends. The V call is TRBV4-1, the J call TRBJ1-2; a weak D match, TRBD1 (5 bases). This clonotype was sampled from a girl between 5 and 17 years old with multiple sclerosis. Sequencing used blood. In DNA, the CDR3 is TGCGCCAGCAGCCAAGGACGGGGCCCTGGGGATGGCTACACCTTC. It codes for CASSQGRGPGDGYTF.